These T cell receptor beta chains were read from a single sample in a study of cytotoxic CD8 clonotypes in ibrutinib-treated CLL. Only in-frame clones appear in the TCRdb table, and some are missing; sequencing was by immunoSEQ multiplex PCR. Here the sample spans about 180,000 clones, less than 85% being singletons. The sequencing used PBMCs, collected after 24 months of ibrutinib treatment. Receptor source: a human donor with chronic lymphocytic leukemia. CDR3s include the opening cysteine and the closing phenylalanine or tryptophan. The order of the fields is D gene, J gene, V gene, clone size, CDR3 DNA, CDR3 protein. A D gene is named only where the DNA matches it firmly. Clone sizes are given selectively: once, few, many, or a class where the clone is expanded.

TRBD1,TRBJ2-5,TRBV9,.,TGTGCCAGCAGCCCGAGGACAGGCATCCAAGAGACCCAGTACTTC,CASSPRTGIQETQYF
.,TRBJ1-4,TRBV11-2,.,TGTGCCAGCAGCTTATGGCCAGATCCTAATGAAAAACTGTTTTTT,CASSLWPDPNEKLFF
TRBD1,TRBJ1-5,TRBV5-5,.,TGTGCCAGCAGCCCAACCGGGACAGGGTATCAGCCCCAGCATTTT,CASSPTGTGYQPQHF
.,TRBJ2-5,TRBV7-2,.,TGTGCCAGCAGCCACCCCATCGAGGGGAAAGAGACCCAGTACTTC,CASSHPIEGKETQYF
TRBD1,TRBJ1-1,TRBV19,few,TGTGCCAGTAGTAGGGACAGGCGGGGGAACACTGAAGCTTTCTTT,CASSRDRRGNTEAFF
.,TRBJ1-3,TRBV30,.,TGTGCCTGGGGGGGGGCGAGAGACACCATATATTTT,CAWGGARDTIYF
.,TRBJ1-2,TRBV1,.,TGCACCAGCAGCCATCAGAGGTGGGGACTGCTTACCTATGGCTACACCTTC,CTSSHQRWGLLTYGYTF
TRBD2,TRBJ2-7,TRBV11-1,many,TGTGCCAGCAGCCATGAGGCGGGAGGGCGTCACGAGCAGTACTTC,CASSHEAGGRHEQYF
.,TRBJ2-3,TRBV7-8,.,TGTGCCAGCAGCTTCCTCCGGGACCGATCCACAGATACGCAGTATTTT,CASSFLRDRSTDTQYF
.,TRBJ1-6,TRBV14,.,TGTGCCAGCAGCACGGGGCCCATCGATAATTCACCCCTCCACTTT,CASSTGPIDNSPLHF
.,TRBJ1-5,TRBV28,.,TGTGCCAGCAGTTTATACCAGGGTGATCAGCCCCAGCATTTT,CASSLYQGDQPQHF
TRBD2,TRBJ2-5,TRBV5-6,.,TGTGCCAGCAGCTTGTACGGGAGGCAAGAGACCCAGTACTTC,CASSLYGRQETQYF
.,TRBJ1-4,TRBV9,.,TGTGCCAGCAGCGTAGGAACAGGGCGAAGGGGAGATGAAAAACTGTTTTTT,CASSVGTGRRGDEKLFF
.,TRBJ1-2,TRBV6-6,.,TGTGCCAGCTTGGGGGGTTCTAACTATGGCTACACCTTC,CASLGGSNYGYTF
TRBD1,TRBJ2-1,TRBV5-1,.,TGCGCCAGCAGCTTGGTCCAGGGGGCGCGGAATGAGCAGTTCTTC,CASSLVQGARNEQFF
.,TRBJ1-3,TRBV21-1,few,TGTGCCAGCAGCAAAGGGGAGGGTGAAAGAAACACCATATATTTT,CASSKGEGERNTIYF
.,TRBJ2-7,TRBV14,.,TGTGCCAGCAGCCCCGGCCCGGGCGGGACCTACGAGCAGTACTTC,CASSPGPGGTYEQYF
.,TRBJ1-5,TRBV28,.,TGTGCCAGCAGTTCACCTGCCTCCGGTAATCAGCCCCAGCATTTT,CASSSPASGNQPQHF
TRBD1,TRBJ1-6,TRBV6-5,.,TGTGCCAGCAGGCCGGGACAGGGGTATAATTCACCCCTCCACTTT,CASRPGQGYNSPLHF
TRBD1,TRBJ1-2,TRBV5-1,.,TGCGCCAGCAGCTTGGACAGGGGAAATGGCTACACCTTC,CASSLDRGNGYTF
.,TRBJ2-7,TRBV30,once,TGTGCCTGGAGTGTAGGGGTTAGAGAATTATACGAGCAGTACTTC,CAWSVGVRELYEQYF
.,TRBJ2-2,TRBV5-1,.,TGCGCCAGCAGCTCTAGACCGGGCACCGGGGAGCTGTTTTTT,CASSSRPGTGELFF
.,TRBJ2-7,TRBV6-5,.,TGTGCCAGCAGTTACTCCCCGTCCCACGAGCAGTACTTC,CASSYSPSHEQYF
TRBD1,TRBJ1-1,TRBV14,.,TGTGCCAGCAGCCGGCAGACAGGGCGTACTGAAGCTTTCTTT,CASSRQTGRTEAFF
.,TRBJ1-2,TRBV2,.,TGTGCCAGCAGCCCACAGACAGGCTCCTATGGCTACACCTTC,CASSPQTGSYGYTF
TRBD2,TRBJ2-1,TRBV19,.,TGTGCCAGTACCCTAGCGGGCTCGGTCAGGGAGCAGTTCTTC,CASTLAGSVREQFF
TRBD1,TRBJ1-2,TRBV19,once,TGTGCCAGTAGTTCGGGGACAGGCATTTCCTATGGCTACACCTTC,CASSSGTGISYGYTF